One and the same sample provided the 6 T cell receptor beta chains below, sequenced in a study of T-cell reconstitution after alpha-beta-depleted transplantation in children. Unique molecular identifiers were used to barcode this TCRbeta library. TCRdb ran MiXCR on the PCR reads and lists one entry per CDR3 protein. The sample lists about 340,000 distinct CDR3 sequences, around 15% occurring once. The sample consisted of PBMCs, mostly from graft donor cells, taken 360 days after TCRalphabeta/CD19-depleted stem cell transplant. Source of these receptors: a male patient aged 2-9 years who had a stem cell transplant for acute lymphoblastic leukemia, so the T cells may come from the graft donor.

This clonotype has a count of ten or more. This chain connects TRBV6-5 to TRBJ2-7, with D perhaps assigned TRBD1 or TRBD2 (5 bases each). V lost 5 bases, J lost 2 bases, and 22 bases lay in between. The CDR3 contains 17 residues. Germline loops: CDR1 MNHEY, CDR2 SVGAGI. This CDR3 is CASSPRSGAYPPYEQYF. The CDR3 bases are TGTGCCAGCAGTCCCCGCTCCGGGGCGTATCCTCCCTACGAGCAGTACTTC.

In this sample, this clonotype turned up a few times. The chain is built from TRBV4-3 and TRBJ2-3; D uncertain. The CDR3 loop spans 15 amino acids. Germline loops: CDR1 LGHNA, CDR2 YSLEER. V dropped 3 bases and J dropped 6 bases, with 16 bases sitting between them. CDR3 in DNA: TGCGCCAGCAGCCATGAGAACTCAAAATGGGATACGCAGTATTTT. Its protein is CASSHENSKWDTQYF.

J is TRBJ2-1 and V is TRBV4-1, with 7 bases fitting TRBD2. With 3 bases clipped from V and 5 bases from J, the junction kept 4 bases outside the gene matches. Looked up from germline, CDR1 is MGHRA and CDR2 is YSYEKL. The CDR3 sequence is 14 residues long. In DNA form, the CDR3 reads TGCGCCAGCAGCCACCCGGGGGGAGACAATGAGCAGTTCTTC. Its translation is CASSHPGGDNEQFF.

In its sample, this clonotype was seen a few times. V and J are TRBV12-5 and TRBJ2-5; the match to TRBD2 covers 7 bases. The V segment lost 1 base and the J segment 5 bases; nucleotides outside the gene matches: 4. The germline V gene has CDR1 LGHNT and CDR2 FRNRAP. The CDR3 has 14 residues. The CDR3 region has the DNA TGTGCTAGTGGTTTGGGTTCCGGGGGGGAGACCCAGTACTTC. This sequence encodes CASGLGSGGETQYF.

This clonotype showed up many times. The chain couples TRBV10-2 to TRBJ2-3; D might be TRBD2 (6 bases). This CDR3 is 18 amino acids long. Germline values: CDR1 WSHSY, CDR2 SAAADI. V was pared by 5 bases and J by 0 bases, with 21 bases between. The CDR3 coding sequence is TGCGCCAGCAGTCTCGACTACGGGAGCCCGGATAGCACAGATACGCAGTATTTT. Its translation is CASSLDYGSPDSTDTQYF.

The chain recombines TRBV11-1 with TRBJ2-1, with 9 bases identical to TRBD2. The germline gives CDR1 SGHAT, CDR2 FQDESV (reference sequence). The J segment lost 3 bases and the V segment lost 5 bases, leaving 14 bases of the junction unmatched. This CDR3 has 18 amino acids. CDR3 protein: CASSLYPGLASVYNEQFF. Here the CDR3 DNA reads TGTGCCAGCAGCCTCTACCCGGGACTAGCTTCTGTCTACAATGAGCAGTTCTTC.